The source of this T cell receptor (beta chain) is a study of T cell repertoires in cytomegalovirus infection. Study background: CMV epitopes, recently identified HLA-C-restricted and well-studied HLA-B-restricted, were used. Indicated by public TCR beta signatures were CMV infection and matching HLA type. Study-level points and caveats: In two of eight donors, the top clonotype was HLA-C-restricted CMV-specific.

This clonotype was recorded a few times. The antigen remains unidentified. MiXCR was run by TCRdb on the reads, yielding one entry per CDR3 protein. This table has some 700,000 distinct CDR3 sequences, around 30% appearing once. The V end was cut by 2 bases, the J end by 5 bases, with 19 bases between. The CDR3 contains 17 residues. Germline V CDR1 and CDR2: SGHTA, FQGNSA. V is TRBV7-2 and J is TRBJ2-1, with D tentatively TRBD2 (6 bases). The source material was cultured PBMCs, sampled from culture after CMV antigen stimulation. The receptor comes from a human donor in good health (CMV status not recorded). Some clones in this sample may be carry-over from other donors' samples. CDR3 amino acids: CASSLPLRDFSDNEQFF. The CDR3 bases are TGTGCCAGCAGCTTACCTCTTCGGGACTTTAGCGACAATGAGCAGTTCTTC.